These T cell receptor beta chains were read from a single sample in a study of OX40 agonist ivuxolimab in advanced cancers. The data were produced by immunoSEQ multiplex PCR, yet TCRdb's version contains in-frame clones alone and is incomplete. Of about 55,000 clones listed, 65% to 80% were seen once; the top ten hold roughly 6.3%. Source: CD4+ or CD8+ T cells sorted from blood, taken in a trial of the OX40 agonist ivuxolimab. The receptors come from an adult with an advanced solid tumor such as melanoma, head and neck, liver or kidney cancer. Both conserved end residues are part of each CDR3. Each record gives: clone size, J gene, D gene, V gene, CDR3 protein, CDR3 DNA. A D gene is named only where the DNA matches it firmly. Expanded clones get a size class; other rows say once, few or many, or leave the size out.

few TRBJ2-1 NA TRBV7-8 CASSLTSSHNEQFF TGTGCCAGCAGCTTAACTAGCAGCCACAATGAGCAGTTCTTC
NA TRBJ2-5 NA TRBV5-1 CASSLTQETQYF TGCGCCAGCAGCTTGACCCAAGAGACCCAGTACTTC
NA TRBJ2-3 TRBD2 TRBV7-9 CASSLSGRATDTQYF TGTGCCAGCAGCTTGAGCGGGAGGGCCACAGATACGCAGTATTTT
NA TRBJ2-1 NA TRBV30 CAWSGWGLESYNEQFF TGTGCCTGGAGTGGTTGGGGACTCGAATCCTACAATGAGCAGTTCTTC
NA TRBJ2-7 NA TRBV2 CASTDGPLTYEQYF TGTGCCAGCACCGACGGTCCTCTAACCTACGAGCAGTACTTC
NA TRBJ2-4 TRBD1 TRBV27 CASRARGLAKNIQYF TGTGCCAGCAGAGCGAGGGGGCTAGCCAAAAACATTCAGTACTTC
few TRBJ1-3 NA TRBV7-9 CASSQGFSGNTIYF TGTGCCAGCAGCCAGGGCTTCTCTGGAAACACCATATATTTT
NA TRBJ1-2 TRBD1 TRBV6-5 CASSYSRDRGGYTF TGTGCCAGCAGTTACTCCCGGGACAGGGGGGGCTACACCTTC
NA TRBJ1-1 NA TRBV7-2 CASSSQMGTEAFF TGTGCCAGCAGCTCTCAGATGGGGACTGAAGCTTTCTTT
few TRBJ2-7 NA TRBV6-1 CASRHRDSYEQYF TGTGCCAGCAGGCACAGGGATTCCTACGAGCAGTACTTC
NA TRBJ2-7 TRBD2 TRBV10-1 CASSERTSGGRYEQYF TGCGCCAGCAGTGAGAGGACTAGCGGGGGGAGGTACGAGCAGTACTTC
NA TRBJ2-2 NA TRBV27 CASSGGSRGELFF TGTGCCAGCAGTGGAGGTAGTCGCGGGGAGCTGTTTTTT
NA TRBJ1-1 NA TRBV7-8 CASSLGGNRAREAFF TGTGCCAGCAGCTTGGGGGGCAACAGGGCCCGTGAAGCTTTCTTT
NA TRBJ2-1 TRBD1 TRBV27 CASRKLDRVHEQFF TGTGCCAGCAGAAAACTTGACAGGGTCCATGAGCAGTTCTTC
NA TRBJ1-2 TRBD1 TRBV29-1 CSVEARQGREGYTF TGCAGCGTTGAGGCCCGACAGGGAAGGGAGGGCTACACCTTC
NA TRBJ1-2 NA TRBV2 CASSEDGQRRGTF TGTGCCAGCAGTGAGGATGGACAGAGAAGGGGAACCTTC
few TRBJ1-1 NA TRBV5-6 CASSPVGGMNTEAFF TGTGCCAGCAGCCCGGTGGGGGGAATGAACACTGAAGCTTTCTTT
NA TRBJ1-5 NA TRBV4-1 CASSQDRSFNQPQHF TGCGCCAGCAGCCAAGATAGGTCCTTTAATCAGCCCCAGCATTTT
NA TRBJ1-6 NA TRBV7-3 CASSLTPLGDSPLHF TGTGCCAGCAGCTTAACCCCCTTGGGGGATTCACCCCTCCACTTT
NA TRBJ2-5 NA TRBV27 CASSQEGETQYF TGTGCCAGCAGTCAGGAGGGAGAGACCCAGTACTTC
NA TRBJ2-5 NA TRBV30 CAWSVQETQYF TGTGCCTGGAGTGTCCAAGAGACCCAGTACTTC
NA TRBJ2-7 NA TRBV5-1 CASSSSGRVYEQYF TGCGCCAGCAGCTCCTCGGGACGGGTCTACGAGCAGTACTTC
NA TRBJ1-6 NA TRBV19 CASSIDPTYSPLHF TGTGCCAGTAGTATAGATCCAACCTATTCACCCCTCCACTTT
NA TRBJ2-3 NA TRBV5-1 CASSLGPVTTDTQYF TGCGCCAGCAGTCTGGGCCCAGTAACCACAGATACGCAGTATTTT
many TRBJ1-4 TRBD1 TRBV6-6 CASRKGQASIEKLFF TGTGCCAGCAGAAAAGGACAGGCGTCAATTGAAAAACTGTTTTTT
NA TRBJ2-7 TRBD2 TRBV28 CASSLAGGPKEQYF TGTGCCAGCAGTTTAGCGGGAGGGCCTAAGGAGCAGTACTTC
NA TRBJ1-1 NA TRBV2 CASSEEGLLNTEAFF TGTGCCAGCAGTGAAGAGGGGTTGTTGAACACTGAAGCTTTCTTT
NA TRBJ1-2 NA TRBV4-1 CASSQTWGRGQKGNYGYTF TGCGCCAGCAGCCAAACTTGGGGCAGGGGCCAAAAGGGTAACTATGGCTACACCTTC
NA TRBJ1-4 TRBD1 TRBV18 CASSPGGTGQGEKLFF TGTGCCAGCTCACCCGGCGGGACAGGGCAGGGAGAAAAACTGTTTTTT
NA TRBJ2-2 TRBD1 TRBV30 CAKDRGNTGELFF TGTGCTAAGGACAGGGGGAACACCGGGGAGCTGTTTTTT
NA TRBJ2-5 NA TRBV7-2 CASSSFGGFQETQYF TGTGCCAGCAGCTCCTTTGGCGGGTTTCAAGAGACCCAGTACTTC
NA TRBJ2-5 TRBD1 TRBV6-1 CATVTGTGWEGTQYF TGTGCCACCGTGACCGGGACAGGGTGGGAAGGGACCCAGTACTTC